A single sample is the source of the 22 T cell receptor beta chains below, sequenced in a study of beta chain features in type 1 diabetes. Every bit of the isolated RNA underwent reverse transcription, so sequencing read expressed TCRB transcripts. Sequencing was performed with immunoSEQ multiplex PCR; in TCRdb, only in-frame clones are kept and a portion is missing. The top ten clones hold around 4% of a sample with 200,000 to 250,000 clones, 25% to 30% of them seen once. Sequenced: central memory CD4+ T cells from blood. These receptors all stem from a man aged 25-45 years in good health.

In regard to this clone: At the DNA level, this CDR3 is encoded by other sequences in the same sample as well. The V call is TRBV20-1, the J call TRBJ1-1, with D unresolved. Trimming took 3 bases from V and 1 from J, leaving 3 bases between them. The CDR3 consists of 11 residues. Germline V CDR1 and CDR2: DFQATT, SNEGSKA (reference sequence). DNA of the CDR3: TGCAGTGCTAGGGCGAACACTGAAGCTTTCTTT. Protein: CSARANTEAFF.

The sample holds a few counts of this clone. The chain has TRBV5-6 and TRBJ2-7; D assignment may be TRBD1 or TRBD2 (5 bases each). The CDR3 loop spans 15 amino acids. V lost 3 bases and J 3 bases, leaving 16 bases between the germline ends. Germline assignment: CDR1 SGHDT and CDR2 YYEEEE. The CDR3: CASSSSRTGGYEQYF. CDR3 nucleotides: TGTGCCAGCAGCTCGAGCCGGACTGGGGGCTACGAGCAGTACTTC.

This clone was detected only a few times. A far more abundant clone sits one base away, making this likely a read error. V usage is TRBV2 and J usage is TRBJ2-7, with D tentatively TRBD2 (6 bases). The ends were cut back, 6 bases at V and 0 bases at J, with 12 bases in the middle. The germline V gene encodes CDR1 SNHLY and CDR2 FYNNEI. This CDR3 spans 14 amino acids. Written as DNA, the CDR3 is TGTGCCAGCAGGCTGACCGGGAGCTCCTACGAGCAGTACTTC. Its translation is CASRLTGSSYEQYF.

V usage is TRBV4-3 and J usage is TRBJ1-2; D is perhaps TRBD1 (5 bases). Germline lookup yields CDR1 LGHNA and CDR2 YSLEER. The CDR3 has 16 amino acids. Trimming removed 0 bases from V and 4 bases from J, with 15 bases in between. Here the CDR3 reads CASSQDWRQLPYGYTF. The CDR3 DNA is TGCGCCAGCAGCCAAGATTGGCGACAGCTTCCCTATGGCTACACCTTC.

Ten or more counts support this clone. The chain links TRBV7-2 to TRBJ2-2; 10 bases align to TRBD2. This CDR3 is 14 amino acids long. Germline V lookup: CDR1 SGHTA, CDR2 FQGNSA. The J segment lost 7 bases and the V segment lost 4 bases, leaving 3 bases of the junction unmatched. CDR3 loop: CASSSLAGVGELFF. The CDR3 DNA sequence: TGTGCCAGCAGCTCTCTAGCGGGAGTCGGGGAGCTGTTTTTT.

DNA of the CDR3: TGTGCCAGCAGTTACTCCCTACAGGGGGCCGGGGAGCTGTTTTTT. It yields the protein CASSYSLQGAGELFF. The rearrangement uses TRBV6-5 and TRBJ2-2; 8 positions match TRBD1. Germline V gene lookup returns CDR1 MNHEY and CDR2 SVGAGI. This CDR3 is built from 15 residues. After removal of 0 bases from V and 6 bases from J, the junction contained 3 bases not matched to a gene.

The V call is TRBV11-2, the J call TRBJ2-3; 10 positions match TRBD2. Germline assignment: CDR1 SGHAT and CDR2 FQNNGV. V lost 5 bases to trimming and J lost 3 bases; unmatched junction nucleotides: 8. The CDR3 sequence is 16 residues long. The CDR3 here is CASSLGASGRTDTQYF. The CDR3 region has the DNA TGTGCCAGCAGCCTCGGAGCTAGCGGGAGAACAGATACGCAGTATTTT.

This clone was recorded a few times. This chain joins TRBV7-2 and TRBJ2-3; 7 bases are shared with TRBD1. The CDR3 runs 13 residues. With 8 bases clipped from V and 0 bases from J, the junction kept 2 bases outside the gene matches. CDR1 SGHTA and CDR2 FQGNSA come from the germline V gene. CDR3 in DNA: TGTGCCAGCCGGACAGGTAGCACAGATACGCAGTATTTT. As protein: CASRTGSTDTQYF.

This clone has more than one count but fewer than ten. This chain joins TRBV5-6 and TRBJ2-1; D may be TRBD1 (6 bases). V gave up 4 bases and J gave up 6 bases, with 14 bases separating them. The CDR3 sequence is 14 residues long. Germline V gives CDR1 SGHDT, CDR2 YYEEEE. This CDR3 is CASSIRQVTNEQFF. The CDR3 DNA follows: TGTGCCAGCAGCATCAGACAGGTTACCAATGAGCAGTTCTTC.

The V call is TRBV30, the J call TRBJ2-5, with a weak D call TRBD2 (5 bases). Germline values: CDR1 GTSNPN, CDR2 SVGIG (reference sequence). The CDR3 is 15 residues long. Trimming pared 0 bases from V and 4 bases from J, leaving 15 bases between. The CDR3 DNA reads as TGTGCCTGGAGTGTAATTTGGGGTGAGGGAGAGACCCAGTACTTC. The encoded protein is CAWSVIWGEGETQYF.

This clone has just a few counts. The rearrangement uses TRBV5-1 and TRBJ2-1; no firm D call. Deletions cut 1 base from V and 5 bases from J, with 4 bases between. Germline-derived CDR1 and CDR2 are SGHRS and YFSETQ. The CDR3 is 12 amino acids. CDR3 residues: CASSLRDNEQFF. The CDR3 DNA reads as TGCGCCAGCAGCTTGAGGGACAATGAGCAGTTCTTC.

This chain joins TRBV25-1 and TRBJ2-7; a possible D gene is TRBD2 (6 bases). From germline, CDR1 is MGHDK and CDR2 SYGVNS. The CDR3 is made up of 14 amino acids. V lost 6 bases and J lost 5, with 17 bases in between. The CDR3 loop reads CASSAGPGGNEQYF. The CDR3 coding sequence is TGTGCCAGCAGCGCGGGACCCGGAGGCAACGAGCAGTACTTC.

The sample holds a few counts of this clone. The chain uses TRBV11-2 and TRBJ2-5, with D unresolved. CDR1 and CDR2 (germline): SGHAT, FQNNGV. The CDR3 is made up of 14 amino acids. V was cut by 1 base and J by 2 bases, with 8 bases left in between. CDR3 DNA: TGTGCCAGCAGCTTAGGACTGATACAAGAGACCCAGTACTTC. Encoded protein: CASSLGLIQETQYF. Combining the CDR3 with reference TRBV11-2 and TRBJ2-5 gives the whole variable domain EAGVAQSPRYKIIEKRQSVAFWCNPISGHATLYWYQQILGQGPKLLIQFQNNGVVDDSQLPKDRFSAERLKGVDSTLKIQPAKLEDSAVYLCASSLGLIQETQYFGPGTRLLVL.

DNA of the CDR3: TGTGCCAGCGCTGGACCGGGTAACGAGCAGTACTTC. Amino acids: CASAGPGNEQYF. J is TRBJ2-7 and V is TRBV2, with D unclear. V was trimmed by 8 bases and J by 5 bases, leaving 13 bases between them. The CDR3 length is 12 residues. CDR1 is SNHLY, CDR2 FYNNEI, per germline.

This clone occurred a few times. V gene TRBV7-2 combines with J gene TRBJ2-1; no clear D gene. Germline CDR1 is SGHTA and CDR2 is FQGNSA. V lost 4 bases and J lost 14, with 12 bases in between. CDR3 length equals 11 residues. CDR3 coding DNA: TGTGCCAGCAGCTCAATCCTCCAGGAGTTCTTC. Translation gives CASSSILQEFF. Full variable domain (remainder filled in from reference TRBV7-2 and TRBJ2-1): GAGVSQSPSNKVTEKGKDVELRCDPISGHTALYWYRQSLGQGLEFLIYFQGNSAPDKSGLPSDRFSAERTGGSVSTLTIQRTQQEDSAVYLCASSSILQEFFGPGTRLTVL.

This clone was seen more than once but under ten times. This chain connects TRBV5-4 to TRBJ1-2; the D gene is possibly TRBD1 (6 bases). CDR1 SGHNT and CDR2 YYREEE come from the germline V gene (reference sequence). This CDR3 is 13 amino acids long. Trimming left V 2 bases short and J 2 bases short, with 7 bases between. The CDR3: CASSFGQNYGYTF. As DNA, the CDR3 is TGTGCCAGCAGCTTCGGACAGAACTATGGCTACACCTTC.

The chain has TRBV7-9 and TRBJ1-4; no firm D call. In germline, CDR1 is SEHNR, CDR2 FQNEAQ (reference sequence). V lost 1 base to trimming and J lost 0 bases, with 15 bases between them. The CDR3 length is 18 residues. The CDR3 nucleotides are TGTGCCAGCAGCTTAGAATTGAGCAGCACAGCAACTAATGAAAAACTGTTTTTT. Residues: CASSLELSSTATNEKLFF.

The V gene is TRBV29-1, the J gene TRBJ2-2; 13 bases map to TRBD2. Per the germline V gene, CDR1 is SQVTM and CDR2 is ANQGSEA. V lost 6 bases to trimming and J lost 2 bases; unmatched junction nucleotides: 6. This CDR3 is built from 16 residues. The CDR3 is CSVVTSGGINTGELFF. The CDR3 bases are TGCAGCGTCGTGACTAGCGGGGGGATTAACACCGGGGAGCTGTTTTTT.

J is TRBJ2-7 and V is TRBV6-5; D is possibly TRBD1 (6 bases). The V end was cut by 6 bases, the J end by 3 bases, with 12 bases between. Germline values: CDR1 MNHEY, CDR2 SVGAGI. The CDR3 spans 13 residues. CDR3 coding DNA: TGTGCCAGCAGAGGGGACACCCGCTACGAGCAGTACTTC. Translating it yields CASRGDTRYEQYF.

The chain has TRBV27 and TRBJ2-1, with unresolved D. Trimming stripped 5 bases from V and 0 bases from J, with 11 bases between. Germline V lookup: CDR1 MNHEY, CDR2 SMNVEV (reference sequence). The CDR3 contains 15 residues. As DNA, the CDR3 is TGTGCCAGCAGTATTACAGCTAGCTCCTACAATGAGCAGTTCTTC. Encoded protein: CASSITASSYNEQFF.

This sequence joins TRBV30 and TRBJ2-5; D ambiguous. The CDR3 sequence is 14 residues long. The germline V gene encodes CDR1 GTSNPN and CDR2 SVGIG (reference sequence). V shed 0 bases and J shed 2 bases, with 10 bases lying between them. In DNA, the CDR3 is TGTGCCTGGAGTGTACATGGGGTTCAAGAGACCCAGTACTTC. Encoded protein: CAWSVHGVQETQYF.

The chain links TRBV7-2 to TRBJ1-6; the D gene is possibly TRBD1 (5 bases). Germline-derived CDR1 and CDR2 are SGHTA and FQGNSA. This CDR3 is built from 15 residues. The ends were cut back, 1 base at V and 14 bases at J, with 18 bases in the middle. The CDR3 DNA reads TGTGCCAGCAGCTTAGAAAGTGGGAGGGGACGCACCCTCCACTTT. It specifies CASSLESGRGRTLHF.